The rows below give T cell receptor beta chains drawn from one sample of a study of CD8+CD57+ T cells in acquired aplastic anemia. TCRdb analysed the reads with MiXCR anew, one entry per CDR3 protein. The sample contains about 260,000 distinct CDR3 sequences, about 80% of which appear only once. Material for sequencing was sorted CD4+, CD8+, or CD8+CD57+ T cells (not recorded which) from PBMCs. These receptors were taken from a human donor with aplastic anemia. The CDR3 runs from the conserved cysteine through the conserved F or W. D genes are given only for firm matches. A row's size may be missing; if present it is once, few, many or a size class.

clone size	V gene	J gene	D gene	CDR3 protein	CDR3 DNA
.	TRBV12-3/TRBV12-4	TRBJ2-4	.	CASRQAGNIQYF	TGTGCCAGCAGACAAGCTGGGAACATTCAGTACTTC
.	TRBV29-1	TRBJ1-1	.	CSVEDPGYNTEAFF	TGCAGCGTTGAAGATCCAGGATATAACACTGAAGCTTTCTTT
.	TRBV19	TRBJ1-6	.	CASSMGGESYNSQFYF	TGTGCCAGTAGTATGGGGGGGGAATCCTACAATTCGCAGTTCTACTTT
many	TRBV24-1	TRBJ2-3	TRBD2	CATATSGRTYTQYF	TGTGCCACCGCTACTAGCGGGAGGACGTATACGCAGTATTTT
.	TRBV5-6	TRBJ2-5	TRBD2	CASILGGETQYF	TGTGCCAGCATCTTGGGGGGGGAGACCCAATACTTC
.	TRBV4-1	TRBJ2-7	.	CASSQDSGVSEQYF	TGCGCCAGCAGCCAAGATAGTGGGGTTTCGGAGCAGTACTTC
.	TRBV2	TRBJ2-5	.	CANGVAAYQATQYF	TGTGCCAACGGGGTAGCGGCGTACCAAGCGACCCAGTACTTC
.	TRBV7-8	TRBJ2-7	.	CASSPEPDRTAVQYF	TGTGCCAGCAGCCCGGAACCAGACAGGACAGCCGTTCAGTACTTC
.	TRBV15	TRBJ2-7	.	CATSTAGGPIEQYF	TGTGCCACCAGCACAGCCGGTGGGCCAATTGAGCAGTACTTC
.	TRBV5-5	TRBJ1-5	.	CASSVSDWGGPQHF	TGTGCCAGCAGCGTGTCGGATTGGGGCGGGCCCCAGCATTTT
.	TRBV11-3	TRBJ1-6	.	CASSLDLTAGSPLHF	TGTGCCAGCAGCTTAGATCTGACAGCAGGCTCACCCCTCCACTTT
.	TRBV24-1	TRBJ2-5	TRBD1	CATSDWDSTQETQYF	TGTGCCACCAGTGATTGGGACAGCACGCAAGAGACCCAGTACTTC
.	TRBV7-9	TRBJ2-5	.	CASSSREPQYF	TGTGCCAGCAGCTCCCGGGAGCCCCAGTACTTC
.	TRBV7-8	TRBJ2-3	.	CASGVAAGTQYF	TGTGCCAGCGGCGTAGCGGCAGGTACGCAGTATTTT
few	TRBV24-1	TRBJ1-3	TRBD1	CATRDRGSSGNTIYF	TGTGCCACCAGGGACAGGGGAAGCTCTGGAAACACCATATATTTT
.	TRBV7-8	TRBJ2-1	.	CASSQVSASDSYNERFF	TGTGCCAGCAGCCAAGTGTCGGCTAGCGACTCCTACAATGAGCGGTTCTTC
.	TRBV10-3	TRBJ2-7	.	CAISEGAYEQYF	TGTGCCATCAGTGAAGGGGCCTACGAGCAGTACTTC
.	TRBV7-9	TRBJ2-1	.	CASSPSLESSYNEQFF	TGTGCCAGCAGCCCCTCGCTGGAGAGCTCCTACAATGAGCAGTTCTTC
.	TRBV19	TRBJ2-5	TRBD2	CASSIASGTNNEQYF	TGTGCCAGCAGTATAGCTAGCGGAACAAACAATGAGCAGTACTTC